This entry is about one T cell receptor beta chain. Its specificity is not known. These data are taken from a study of vaccination and CD4 T cells after COVID-19. Looking at the study overall: Collection of post-COVID samples occurred a median about 100 days after diagnosis, spanning a range of 35 to 161. Study observations and caveats: Median numbers of SARS-CoV-2-reactive clonotypes increased from roughly 19 to 38 (not a significant change).

The sample's treatment: approximately 11-day PBMC culture with coronavirus spike peptide pools or control peptides (ViraFEST assay). Researchers collected the unexposed donor's CD4+ T cells before the COVID-19 pandemic (2011-2018). Probing of unexposed-donor CD4+ T cells with SARS-CoV-2 S/N and four cold-coronavirus spikes was done, cells permitting. Germline-derived CDR1 and CDR2 are MNHNS and SASEGT. The trim removed 6 bases at V and 8 bases at J, leaving 12 bases unmatched. The CDR3 has 15 amino acids. With the Oncomine TCR Beta short-read assay, DNA from cultured CD4+ T cells was sequenced. TCRdb reanalysed the PCR reads using MiXCR and keeps one entry per CDR3 protein. The sample shows under 7,500 distinct CDR3 sequences, approximately 59% of them seen only once.

The V and J genes are TRBV6-1 and TRBJ1-5; 8 bases are a match to TRBD1. Source material: CD4+ T cells from blood, cultured in vitro. The clonotype was recovered from a human donor in good health. The CDR3 region has the DNA TGTGCCAGCAGACGAACCGGGACAGGCTGGGAGCCCCAGCATTTT. Protein: CASRRTGTGWEPQHF.